This TCR beta chain was sequenced during a study of cytomegalovirus exposure and HLA in healthy donors. The study's findings and limits: TRBV6-2, TRBV6-3 and other indistinguishable V segments were excluded. Prediction of most subjects' HLA-A and HLA-B alleles by TCR beta sequences was reportedly accurate. The study had only CMV serostatus as immune exposure information. When analyzed later, a missense DCLRE1C variant was found to be linked to TCR beta V- and J-gene trimming.

For this clone: What it binds is not known.

Germline assignment: CDR1 SGHTS and CDR2 YDEGEE. The CDR3 is made up of 17 amino acids. The V end was cut by 2 bases, the J end by 8 bases, with 26 bases between. The primer mix had 60 Vbeta and 13 Jbeta primers. Generated by immunoSEQ multiplex PCR, the TCRdb table keeps only in-frame clones and is missing some. The repertoire holds 200,000 to 250,000 clones, just over 75% seen once, with roughly 2.5% in the top ten. Sequenced material: PBMCs. The TCR was taken from a woman in her sixties or seventies in good health and CMV-seropositive. V is TRBV5-8 and J is TRBJ2-7, with a tentative D call TRBD2 (6 bases). CDR3 protein: CASSLSAGLGSPPKQYF. CDR3 nucleotides: TGTGCCAGCAGCTTATCCGCGGGGCTGGGATCCCCACCCAAGCAGTACTTC.